This T cell receptor (beta chain) emerged from a study of tumor and adjacent non-tumor tissue in lung cancer. Study background: Some 4.2 million productive TCRbeta reads were obtained per sample on average. Study conclusions and caveats: Significantly higher TCR diversity was found in tumor than normal lung. Patients with more diverse tumor TCRs had worse survival. In normal lung, the top 100 clones were significantly more dominant than in tumor.

A modified ARM-PCR protocol with three rounds of nested PCR amplified TCRbeta. TCRdb reprocessed the multiplex PCR reads via MiXCR and lists one record per CDR3 protein. The repertoire holds approximately 90,000 distinct CDR3 sequences, with less than 80% as singletons. To note about this clonotype: Antigen unknown. The junction and the germline gene differ at one end; a read error may be behind it.

No cell sorting was done before RNA was extracted from the tissue. CDR3 size: 13 residues. CDR1 MNHEY and CDR2 SVGEGT come from the germline V gene. The sequenced material came from lung tumor tissue. The chain employs TRBV6-2 or TRBV6-3 and TRBJ1-2, with D possibly matching TRBD1 (6 bases). This sequence was found in a man in his sixties with non-small cell lung cancer. In nucleotides, the CDR3 is TGTGCCAGTAGTTATAACAGGGACTGTGGCTACACCTTT. Protein sequence: CASSYNRDCGYTF.